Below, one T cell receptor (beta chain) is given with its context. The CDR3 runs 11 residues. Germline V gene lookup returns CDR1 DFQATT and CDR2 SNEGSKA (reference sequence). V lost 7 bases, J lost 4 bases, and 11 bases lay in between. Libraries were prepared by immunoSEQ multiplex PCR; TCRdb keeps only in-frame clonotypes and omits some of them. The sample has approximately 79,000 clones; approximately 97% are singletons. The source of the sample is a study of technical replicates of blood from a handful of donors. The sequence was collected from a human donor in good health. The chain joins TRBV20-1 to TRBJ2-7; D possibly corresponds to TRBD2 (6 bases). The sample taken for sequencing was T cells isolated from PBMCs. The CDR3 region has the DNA TGCAGTGTTCAGACTAGTTACGAGCAGTACTTC. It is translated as CSVQTSYEQYF.